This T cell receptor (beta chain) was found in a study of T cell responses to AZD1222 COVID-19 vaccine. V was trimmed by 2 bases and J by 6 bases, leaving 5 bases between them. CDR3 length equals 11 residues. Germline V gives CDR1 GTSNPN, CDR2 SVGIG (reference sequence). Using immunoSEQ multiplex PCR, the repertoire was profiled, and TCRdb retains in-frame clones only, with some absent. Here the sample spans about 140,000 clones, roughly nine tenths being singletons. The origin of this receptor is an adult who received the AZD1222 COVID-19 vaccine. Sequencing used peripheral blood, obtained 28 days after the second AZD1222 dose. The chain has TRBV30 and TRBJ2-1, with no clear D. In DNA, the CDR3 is TGTGCCTGGAGTCTCTCCAATGAGCAGTTCTTC. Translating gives CAWSLSNEQFF.